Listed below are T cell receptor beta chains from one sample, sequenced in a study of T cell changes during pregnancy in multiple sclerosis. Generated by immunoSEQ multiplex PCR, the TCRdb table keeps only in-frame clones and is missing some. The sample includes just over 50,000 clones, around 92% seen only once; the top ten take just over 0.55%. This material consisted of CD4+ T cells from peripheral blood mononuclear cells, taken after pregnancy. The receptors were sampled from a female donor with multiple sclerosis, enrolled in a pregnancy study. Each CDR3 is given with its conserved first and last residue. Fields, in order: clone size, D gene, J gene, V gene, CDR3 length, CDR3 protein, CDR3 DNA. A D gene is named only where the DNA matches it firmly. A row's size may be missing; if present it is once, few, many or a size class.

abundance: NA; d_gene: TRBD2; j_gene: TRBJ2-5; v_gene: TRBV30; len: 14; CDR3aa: CAWSVLAGKETQYF; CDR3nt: TGTGCCTGGAGTGTACTAGCGGGTAAAGAGACCCAGTACTTC
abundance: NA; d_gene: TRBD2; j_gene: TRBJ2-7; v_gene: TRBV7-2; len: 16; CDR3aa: CASSSFAGGPRYEQYF; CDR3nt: TGTGCCAGCAGCTCGTTTGCGGGAGGGCCCCGCTACGAGCAGTACTTC
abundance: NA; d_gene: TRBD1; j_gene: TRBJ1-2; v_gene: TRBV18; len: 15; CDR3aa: CASSQGTGSNYGYTF; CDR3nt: TGTGCCAGCTCACAAGGGACAGGAAGTAACTATGGCTACACCTTC
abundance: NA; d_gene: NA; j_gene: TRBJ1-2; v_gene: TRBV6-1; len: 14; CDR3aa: CASSPRGGYYGYTF; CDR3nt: TGTGCCAGCAGTCCCCGGGGGGGTTACTATGGCTACACCTTC
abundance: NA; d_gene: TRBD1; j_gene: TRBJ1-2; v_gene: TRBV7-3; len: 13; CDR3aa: CASSTTGVNGYTF; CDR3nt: TGTGCCAGCAGCACTACAGGGGTCAATGGCTACACCTTC
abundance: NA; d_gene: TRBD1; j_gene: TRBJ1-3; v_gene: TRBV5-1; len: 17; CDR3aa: CASSIRDSWSLGNTIYF; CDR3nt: TGCGCCAGCAGCATCCGGGACAGCTGGAGCCTTGGAAACACCATATATTTT
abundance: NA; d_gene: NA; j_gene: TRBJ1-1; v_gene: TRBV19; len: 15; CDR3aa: CASSTRQFWDTEAFF; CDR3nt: TGTGCCAGTAGTACCCGACAGTTTTGGGACACTGAAGCTTTCTTT
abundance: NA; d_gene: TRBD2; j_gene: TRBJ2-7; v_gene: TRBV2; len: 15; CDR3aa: CASSVASGIRYEQYF; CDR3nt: TGTGCCAGCAGTGTGGCTAGCGGGATACGTTACGAGCAGTACTTC
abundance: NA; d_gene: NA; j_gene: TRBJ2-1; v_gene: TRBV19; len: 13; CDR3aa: CASSIDKANEQFF; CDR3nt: TGTGCCAGTAGTATAGATAAAGCTAATGAGCAGTTCTTC
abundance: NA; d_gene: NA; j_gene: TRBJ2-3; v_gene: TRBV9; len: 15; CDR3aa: CASSVDRDPTDTQYF; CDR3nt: TGTGCCAGCAGCGTAGACAGGGACCCCACAGATACGCAGTATTTT
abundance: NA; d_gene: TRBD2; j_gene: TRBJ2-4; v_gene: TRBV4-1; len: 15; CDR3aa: CASSQFLTSGNIQYF; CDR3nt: TGCGCCAGCAGCCAATTTCTTACTAGCGGAAACATTCAGTACTTC
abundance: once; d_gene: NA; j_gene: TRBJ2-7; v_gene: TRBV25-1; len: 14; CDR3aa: CANPRRNITYEQYF; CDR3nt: TGTGCCAACCCAAGAAGAAACATAACCTACGAGCAGTACTTC
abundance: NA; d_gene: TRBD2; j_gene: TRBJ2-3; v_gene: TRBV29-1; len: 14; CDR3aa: CSVTSGRNTDTQYF; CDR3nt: TGCAGCGTGACTAGCGGCAGAAACACAGATACGCAGTATTTT
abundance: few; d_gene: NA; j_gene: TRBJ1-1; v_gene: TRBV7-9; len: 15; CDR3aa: CASSSKTGANTEAFF; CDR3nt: TGTGCCAGCAGCTCTAAGACAGGAGCGAACACTGAAGCTTTCTTT
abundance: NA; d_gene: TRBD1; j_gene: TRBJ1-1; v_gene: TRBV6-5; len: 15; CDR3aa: CASTRNRGRDTEAFF; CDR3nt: TGTGCCAGCACCAGAAACAGGGGAAGGGACACTGAAGCTTTCTTT
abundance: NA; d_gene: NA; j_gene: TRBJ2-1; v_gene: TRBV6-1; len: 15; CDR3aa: CASTVASISYNEQFF; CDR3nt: TGTGCCAGCACAGTAGCGAGTATATCCTACAATGAGCAGTTCTTC
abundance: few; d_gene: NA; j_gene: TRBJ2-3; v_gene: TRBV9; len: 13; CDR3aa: CASSVGGADTQYF; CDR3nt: TGTGCCAGCAGCGTTGGAGGGGCAGATACGCAGTATTTT
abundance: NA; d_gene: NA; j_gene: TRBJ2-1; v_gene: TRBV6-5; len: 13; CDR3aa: CASSPPLSGEQFF; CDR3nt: TGTGCCAGCAGCCCCCCCCTTAGCGGCGAGCAGTTCTTC